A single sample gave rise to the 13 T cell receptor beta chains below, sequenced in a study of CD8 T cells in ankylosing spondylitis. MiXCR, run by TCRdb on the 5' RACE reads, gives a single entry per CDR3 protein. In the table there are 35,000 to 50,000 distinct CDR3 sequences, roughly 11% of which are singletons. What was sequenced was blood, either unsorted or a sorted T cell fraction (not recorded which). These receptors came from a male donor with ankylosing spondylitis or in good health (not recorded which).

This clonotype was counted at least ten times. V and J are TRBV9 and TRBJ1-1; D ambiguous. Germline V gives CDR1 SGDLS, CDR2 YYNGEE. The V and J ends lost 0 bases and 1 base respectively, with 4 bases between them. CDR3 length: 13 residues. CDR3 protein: CASSVVTNTEAFF. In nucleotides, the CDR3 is TGTGCCAGCAGCGTAGTCACGAACACTGAAGCTTTCTTT.

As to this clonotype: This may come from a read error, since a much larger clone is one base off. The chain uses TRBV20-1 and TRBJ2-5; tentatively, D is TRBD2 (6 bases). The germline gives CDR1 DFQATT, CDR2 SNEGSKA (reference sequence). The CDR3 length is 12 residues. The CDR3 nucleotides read TGCAGTGCTGGGGACTCGAAAGAGGCCCAGTACTTC. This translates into CSAGDSKEAQYF.

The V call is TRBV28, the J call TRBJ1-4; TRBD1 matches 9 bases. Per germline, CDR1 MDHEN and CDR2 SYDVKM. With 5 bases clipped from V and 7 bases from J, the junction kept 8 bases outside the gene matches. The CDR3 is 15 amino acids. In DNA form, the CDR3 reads TGTGCCAGCAGTAACCCCGGGACAGGGTTTGAAAAACTGTTTTTT. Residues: CASSNPGTGFEKLFF.

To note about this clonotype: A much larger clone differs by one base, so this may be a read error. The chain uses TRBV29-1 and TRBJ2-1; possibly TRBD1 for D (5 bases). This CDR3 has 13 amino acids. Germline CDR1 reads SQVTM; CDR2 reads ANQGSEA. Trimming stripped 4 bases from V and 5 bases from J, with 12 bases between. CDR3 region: CSVVQGGHNEQFF. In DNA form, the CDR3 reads TGCAGCGTTGTCCAGGGTGGACACAATGAGCAGTTCTTC.

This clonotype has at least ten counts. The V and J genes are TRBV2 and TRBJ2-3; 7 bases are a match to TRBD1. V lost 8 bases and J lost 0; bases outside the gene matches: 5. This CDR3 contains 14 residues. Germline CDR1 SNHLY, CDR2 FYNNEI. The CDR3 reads CASVGTESTDTQYF. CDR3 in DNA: TGTGCCAGCGTAGGGACAGAGAGCACAGATACGCAGTATTTT.

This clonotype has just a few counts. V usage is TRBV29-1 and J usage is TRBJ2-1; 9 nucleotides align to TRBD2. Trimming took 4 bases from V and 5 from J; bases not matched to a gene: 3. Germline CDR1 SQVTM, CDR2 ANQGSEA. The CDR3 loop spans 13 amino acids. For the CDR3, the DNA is TGCAGCGTTGCACTAGCGGGCAACAATGAGCAGTTCTTC. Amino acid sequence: CSVALAGNNEQFF.

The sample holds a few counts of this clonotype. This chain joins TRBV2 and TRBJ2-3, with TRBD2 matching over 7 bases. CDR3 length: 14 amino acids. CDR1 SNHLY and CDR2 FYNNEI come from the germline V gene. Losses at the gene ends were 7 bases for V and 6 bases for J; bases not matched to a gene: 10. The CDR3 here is CASKNREVRDTQYF. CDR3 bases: TGTGCCAGCAAAAACCGGGAGGTGAGGGATACGCAGTATTTT. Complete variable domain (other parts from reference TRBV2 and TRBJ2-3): EPEVTQTPSHQVTQMGQEVILRCVPISNHLYFYWYRQILGQKVEFLVSFYNNEISEKSEIFDDQFSVERPDGSNFTLKIRSTKLEDSAMYFCASKNREVRDTQYFGPGTRLTVL.

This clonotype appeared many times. The CDR3 DNA sequence: TGCAGCGTCGGTAGGGGACAGGGCGAGCAGTACTTC. Protein: CSVGRGQGEQYF. V and J are TRBV29-1 and TRBJ2-7; the match to TRBD1 covers 9 bases. This CDR3 has 12 amino acids. From germline, CDR1 is SQVTM and CDR2 ANQGSEA. V lost 6 bases and J lost 6; bases outside the gene matches: 6.

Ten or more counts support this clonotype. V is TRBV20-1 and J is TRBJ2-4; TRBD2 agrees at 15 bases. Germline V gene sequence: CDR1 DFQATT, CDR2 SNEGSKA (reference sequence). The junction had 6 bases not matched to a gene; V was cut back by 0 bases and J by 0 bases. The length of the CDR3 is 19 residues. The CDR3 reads CSARDLGLAGGTAKNIQYF. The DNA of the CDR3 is TGCAGTGCTAGAGATTTGGGACTAGCGGGGGGCACAGCCAAAAACATTCAGTACTTC.

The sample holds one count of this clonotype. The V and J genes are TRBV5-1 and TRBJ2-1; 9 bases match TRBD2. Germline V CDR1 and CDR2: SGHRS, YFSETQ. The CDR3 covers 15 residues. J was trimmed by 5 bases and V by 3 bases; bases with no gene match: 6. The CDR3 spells CASSWAASGDNEQFF. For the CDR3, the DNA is TGCGCCAGCAGCTGGGCGGCTAGCGGGGACAATGAGCAGTTCTTC.

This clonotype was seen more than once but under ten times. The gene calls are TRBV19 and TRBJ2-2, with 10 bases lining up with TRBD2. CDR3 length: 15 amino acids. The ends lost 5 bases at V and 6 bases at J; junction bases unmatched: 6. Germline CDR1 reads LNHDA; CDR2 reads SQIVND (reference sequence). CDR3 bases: TGTGCCAGTAGTTGGAGCGGGGGGGCCGCCGGGGAGCTGTTTTTT. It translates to CASSWSGGAAGELFF.

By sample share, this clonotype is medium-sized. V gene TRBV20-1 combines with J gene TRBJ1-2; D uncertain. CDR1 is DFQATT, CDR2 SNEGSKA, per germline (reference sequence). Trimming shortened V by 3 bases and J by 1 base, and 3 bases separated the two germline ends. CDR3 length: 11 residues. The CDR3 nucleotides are TGCAGTGCTAGTCGTAACTATGGCTACACCTTC. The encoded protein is CSASRNYGYTF.

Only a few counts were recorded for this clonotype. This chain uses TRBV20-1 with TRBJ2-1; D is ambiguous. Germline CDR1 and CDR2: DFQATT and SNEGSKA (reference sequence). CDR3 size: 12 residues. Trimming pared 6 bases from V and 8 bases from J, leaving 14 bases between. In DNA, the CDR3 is TGCAGTGCCCCCTCCACTGCACATGAGCAGTTCTTC. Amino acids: CSAPSTAHEQFF.